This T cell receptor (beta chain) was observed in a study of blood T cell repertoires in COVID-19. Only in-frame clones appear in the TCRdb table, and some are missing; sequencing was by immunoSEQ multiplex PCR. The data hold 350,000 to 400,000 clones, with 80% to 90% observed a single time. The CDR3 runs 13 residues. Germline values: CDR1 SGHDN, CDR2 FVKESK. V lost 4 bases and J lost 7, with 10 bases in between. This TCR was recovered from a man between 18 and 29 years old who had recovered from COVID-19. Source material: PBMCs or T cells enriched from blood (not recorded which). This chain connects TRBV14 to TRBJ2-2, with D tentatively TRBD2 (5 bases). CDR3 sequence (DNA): TGTGCCAGCAGCCTTCACGGGGTCGGGGAGCTGTTTTTT. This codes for CASSLHGVGELFF.